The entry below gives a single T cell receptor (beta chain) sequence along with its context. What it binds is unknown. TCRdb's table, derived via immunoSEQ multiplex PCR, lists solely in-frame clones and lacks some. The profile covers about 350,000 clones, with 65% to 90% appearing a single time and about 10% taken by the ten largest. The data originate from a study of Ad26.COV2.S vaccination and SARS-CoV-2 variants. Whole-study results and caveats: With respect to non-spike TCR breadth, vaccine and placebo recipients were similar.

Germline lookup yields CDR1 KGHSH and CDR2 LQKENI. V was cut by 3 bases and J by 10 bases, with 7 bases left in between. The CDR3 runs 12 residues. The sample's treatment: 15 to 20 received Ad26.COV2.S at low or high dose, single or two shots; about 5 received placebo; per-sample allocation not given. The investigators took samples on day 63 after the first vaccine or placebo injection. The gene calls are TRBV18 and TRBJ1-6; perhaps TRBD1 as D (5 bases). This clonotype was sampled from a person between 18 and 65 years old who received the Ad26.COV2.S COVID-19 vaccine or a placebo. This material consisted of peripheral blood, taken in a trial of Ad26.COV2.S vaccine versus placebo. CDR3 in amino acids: CASSPGGSPLHF. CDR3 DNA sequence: TGTGCCAGCTCACCGGGGGGATCACCCCTCCACTTT.